This T cell receptor beta chain was sequenced during a study of high-grade serous ovarian cancer treatment subgroups. Regarding the study as a whole: Different patients shared almost no repertoire; same-patient tumors shared roughly 0.11 to 0.8.

Generated by immunoSEQ multiplex PCR, the TCRdb table keeps only in-frame clones and is missing some. This sample has about 36,000 clones, with 75% to 85% found just once. Tumor samples were obtained before definitive surgery or chemotherapy. The germline V gene encodes CDR1 SGHVS and CDR2 FQNEAQ. V was shortened by 7 bases and J by 10 bases, with 11 bases between the two germline ends. The CDR3 runs to 11 residues. Notes on this clone: What it binds is unknown.

The sample taken for sequencing was tumor tissue. The chain links TRBV7-8 to TRBJ2-1; the D is unclear. This sequence was found in a human donor with high-grade serous ovarian cancer. The CDR3 here is CASTLRNEQFF. The CDR3 bases are TGTGCCAGCACCCTTAGGAACGAGCAGTTCTTC. The full variable domain, in which reference TRBV7-8 and TRBJ2-1 provide the parts outside the CDR3, is GAGVSQSPRYKVAKRGQDVALRCDPISGHVSLFWYQQALGQGPEFLTYFQNEAQLDKSGLPSDRFFAERPEGSVSTLKIQRTQQEDSAVYLCASTLRNEQFFGPGTRLTVL.